The T cell receptor (beta chain) described here comes from a study of blood T cell repertoires in COVID-19. Produced via immunoSEQ multiplex PCR; TCRdb's table is partial and in-frame only. Among under 300,000 clones listed, roughly nine tenths were seen once. The sequenced material came from peripheral blood. This clonotype was sampled from a man aged 55-75 years who had recovered from COVID-19.

CDR3 DNA: TGTGCCAGCAGCTTCGTCCCCCACAATGAGCAGTTCTTC. Amino acids: CASSFVPHNEQFF. V and J are TRBV7-2 and TRBJ2-1; D gene ambiguous. Germline V gives CDR1 SGHTA, CDR2 FQGNSA. The CDR3 has 13 amino acids. V was trimmed by 3 bases and J by 5 bases, leaving 8 bases between them.